This T cell receptor (beta chain) was recorded in a study of vaccination effects on CD4 cells after COVID-19. Using viral peptide pools, the ViraFEST assay grew out antigen-specific CD4+ T cells prior to sequencing. Subsequent to a culture period of 10 to 11 days, CD4+ T cells were isolated. On this clone: Its antigen is not identified.

Measured with immunoSEQ multiplex PCR; TCRdb has only the in-frame clones, and not every one. The sample lists 50,000 to 75,000 clones, roughly 76% occurring once. The clonotype was recovered from a human donor who received a COVID-19 vaccine. The sequenced sample was CD4+ T cells from PBMCs cultured with HCoV-229E spike peptides, obtained before COVID-19 vaccination.

CDR3 DNA: TGCGCCAGCAGCTTGTGGCAGGGTGGGGATAGCTATGGCTACACCTTC. This gives the protein CASSLWQGGDSYGYTF. V and J are TRBV5-1 and TRBJ1-2; D is perhaps TRBD1 (5 bases). The CDR3 is 16 amino acids. Per germline, CDR1 SGHRS and CDR2 YFSETQ. Trimming left V 1 base short and J 4 bases short, with 17 bases between.